This T cell receptor beta chain was found in a study of Graves' ophthalmopathy and Graves' hyperthyroidism. TCR beta CDR3 regions were amplified from RNA transcripts. Scientists carried out first-round RT-PCR using HTBI primers and then a second-round multiplex PCR. A single record per CDR3 protein comes from TCRdb applying MiXCR to the multiplex PCR reads. The sample has 900,000 to 1,200,000 distinct CDR3 sequences, 35% to 40% seen once. CDR1 is DFQATT, CDR2 SNEGSKA, per germline (reference sequence). CDR3 size: 13 residues. Trimming pared 1 base from V and 2 bases from J, leaving 9 bases between. Study-wide results and caveats: Ophthalmopathy progression was predicted by the model at around 70% sensitivity and approximately 73% specificity. Most expanded thyroid clonotypes above 0.001 frequency also appeared in blood.

This clonotype was recorded at least ten times. Its matching antigen is unknown. Other autoimmune diseases, uncontrolled infections, pregnancy or lactation excluded patients from enrollment. Diagnosis relied on clinical symptoms, serum thyroxine, TRAb, thyroid ultrasound and orbital computed tomography. The chain links TRBV20-1 to TRBJ2-7, with a possible D match to TRBD2 (5 bases). Sequencing was done on a sample of peripheral blood or thyroid tissue (not recorded which). The clonotype was recovered from an adult man with Graves' hyperthyroidism. CDR3 protein: CSARVAGTYEQYF. Here the CDR3 DNA reads TGCAGTGCTAGAGTTGCGGGTACCTACGAGCAGTACTTC.